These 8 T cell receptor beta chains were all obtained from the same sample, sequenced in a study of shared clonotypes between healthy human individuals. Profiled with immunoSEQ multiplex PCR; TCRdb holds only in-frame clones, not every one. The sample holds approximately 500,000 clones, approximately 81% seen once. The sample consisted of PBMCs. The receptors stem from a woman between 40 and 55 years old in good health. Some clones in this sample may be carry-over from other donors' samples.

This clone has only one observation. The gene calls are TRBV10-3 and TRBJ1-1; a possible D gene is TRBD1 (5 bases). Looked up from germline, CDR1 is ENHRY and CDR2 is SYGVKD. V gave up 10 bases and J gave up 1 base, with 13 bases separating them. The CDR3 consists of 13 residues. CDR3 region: CANSPTANTEAFF. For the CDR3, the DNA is TGTGCCAACTCTCCGACAGCGAACACTGAAGCTTTCTTT.

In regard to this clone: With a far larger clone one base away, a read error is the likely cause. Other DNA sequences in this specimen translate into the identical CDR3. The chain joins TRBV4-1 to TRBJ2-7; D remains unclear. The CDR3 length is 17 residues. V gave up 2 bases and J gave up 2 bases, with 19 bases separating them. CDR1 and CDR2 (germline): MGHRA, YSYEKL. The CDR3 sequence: CASSQPLTTYTPYEQYF. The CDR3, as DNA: TGCGCCAGCAGCCAACCCCTAACTACTTACACCCCCTACGAGCAGTACTTC.

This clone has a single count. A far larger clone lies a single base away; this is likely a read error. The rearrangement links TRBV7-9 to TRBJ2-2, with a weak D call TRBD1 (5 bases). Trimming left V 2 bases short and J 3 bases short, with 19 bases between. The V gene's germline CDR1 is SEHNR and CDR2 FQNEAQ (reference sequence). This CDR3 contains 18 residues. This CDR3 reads CASSLLRSGQGYTGELFF. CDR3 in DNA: TGTGCCAGCAGCTTATTACGTTCTGGGCAGGGTTACACCGGGGAGCTGTTTTTT.

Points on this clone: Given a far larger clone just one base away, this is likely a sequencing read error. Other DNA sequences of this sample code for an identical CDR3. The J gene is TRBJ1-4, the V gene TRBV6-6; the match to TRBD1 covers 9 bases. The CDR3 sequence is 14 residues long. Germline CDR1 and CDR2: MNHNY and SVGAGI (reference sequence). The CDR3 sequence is CASSYGTGLEKLFF. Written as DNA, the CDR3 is TGTGCCAGTAGTTACGGGACAGGGCTTGAAAAACTGTTTTTT.

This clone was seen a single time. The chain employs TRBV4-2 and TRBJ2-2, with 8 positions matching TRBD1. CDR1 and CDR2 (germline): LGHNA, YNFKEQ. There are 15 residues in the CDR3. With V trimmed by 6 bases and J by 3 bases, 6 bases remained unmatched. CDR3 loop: CASSQGASDTGELFF. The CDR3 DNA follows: TGTGCCAGCAGTCAGGGGGCTTCGGACACCGGGGAGCTGTTTTTT.

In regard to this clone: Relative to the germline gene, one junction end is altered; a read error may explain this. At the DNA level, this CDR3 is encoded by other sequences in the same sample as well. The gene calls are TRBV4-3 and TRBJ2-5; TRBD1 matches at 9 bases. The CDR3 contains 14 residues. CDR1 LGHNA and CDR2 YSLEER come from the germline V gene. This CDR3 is CASSQGDRDETQYF. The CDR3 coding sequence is TGCGCTAGCAGCCAAGGGGACAGGGATGAGACCCAGTACTTC.

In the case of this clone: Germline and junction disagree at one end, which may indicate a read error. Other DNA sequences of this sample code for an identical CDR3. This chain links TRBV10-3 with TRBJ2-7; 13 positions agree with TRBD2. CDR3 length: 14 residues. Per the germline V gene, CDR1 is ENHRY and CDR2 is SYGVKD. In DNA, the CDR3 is TGTGCCACCGGGACTAGCGGGACCTCCTACGAGCAGTATTTC. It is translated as CATGTSGTSYEQYF.

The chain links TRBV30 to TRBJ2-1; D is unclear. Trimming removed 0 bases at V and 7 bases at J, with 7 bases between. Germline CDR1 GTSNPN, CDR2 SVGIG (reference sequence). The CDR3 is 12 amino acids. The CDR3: CAWSVSVNEQFF. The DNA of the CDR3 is TGTGCCTGGAGTGTATCGGTTAATGAGCAGTTCTTC.